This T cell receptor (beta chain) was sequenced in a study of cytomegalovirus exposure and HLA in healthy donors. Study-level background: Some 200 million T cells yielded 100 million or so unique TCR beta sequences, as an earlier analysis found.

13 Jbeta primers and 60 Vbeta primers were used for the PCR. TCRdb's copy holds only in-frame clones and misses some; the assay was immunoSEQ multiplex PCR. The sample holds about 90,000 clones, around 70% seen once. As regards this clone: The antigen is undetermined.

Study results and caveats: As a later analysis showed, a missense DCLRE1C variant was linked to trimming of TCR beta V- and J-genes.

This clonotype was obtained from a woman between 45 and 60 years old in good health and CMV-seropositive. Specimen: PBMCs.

The CDR3, as DNA: TGTGCCAGCAGAATGACAGGGGTTGAGGACAACGAGCAGTACTTC. Its protein product is CASRMTGVEDNEQYF. V is TRBV7-9 and J is TRBJ2-7; TRBD1 matches 8 bases. Germline V lookup: CDR1 SEHNR, CDR2 FQNEAQ (reference sequence). The CDR3 loop spans 15 amino acids. J lost 5 bases, V lost 6 bases, and 12 bases had no gene match.